This passage covers 26 T cell receptor beta chains from one sample sequenced in a study of cytomegalovirus exposure and HLA in healthy donors. 60 Vbeta and 13 Jbeta primers were used in PCR. TCRdb keeps only in-frame clones here, not all; method: immunoSEQ multiplex PCR. The sample carries 150,000 to 200,000 clones, around 77% recorded once. The sequenced material came from PBMCs. These receptors all stem from a man in his thirties or forties in good health and CMV-seropositive.

V and J are TRBV28 and TRBJ1-4, with D hard to call. V dropped 2 bases and J dropped 0 bases, with 7 bases sitting between them. CDR1 is MDHEN and CDR2 is SYDVKM in the germline V gene. The CDR3 loop spans 15 amino acids. CDR3 residues: CASSLPGSTNEKLFF. CDR3 DNA sequence: TGTGCCAGCAGTTTACCGGGGTCAACTAATGAAAAACTGTTTTTT.

V and J are TRBV12-1 and TRBJ1-1. TRBV12-1 is a recognized pseudogene. This CDR3 comprises 11 residues. The CDR3 is CASSGRAEAFF. The CDR3 DNA sequence: TGTGCCAGCAGCGGGCGGGCGGAAGCTTTCTTT.

Turning to this clone: A read error is possible here, since a much larger clone lies one base away. V gene TRBV6-1 combines with J gene TRBJ2-3; the D gene is possibly TRBD1 (6 bases). Germline V gene sequence: CDR1 MNHNS, CDR2 SASEGT. The ends were cut back, 3 bases at V and 2 bases at J, with 6 bases in the middle. This CDR3 comprises 13 residues. CDR3 DNA: TGTGCCAGCAGTGAGGGGGCCACAGATACGCAGTATTTT. It yields the protein CASSEGATDTQYF.

The V gene is TRBV7-6, the J gene TRBJ1-6, with 12 bases that match TRBD1. Trimming at V came to 5 bases and at J to 9 bases, leaving 5 bases not matched to a gene. In germline, CDR1 is SGHVS, CDR2 FNYEAQ. The CDR3 has 15 residues. CDR3 DNA: TGTGCCAGCAGCCCGGGGGGACAGGGGGCTTCACCCCTCCACTTT. Translation gives CASSPGGQGASPLHF. The full variable domain, its missing parts supplied by reference TRBV7-6 and TRBJ1-6, is GAGVSQSPRYKVTKRGQDVALRCDPISGHVSLYWYRQALGQGPEFLTYFNYEAQQDKSGLPNDRFSAERPEGSISTLTIQRTEQRDSAMYRCASSPGGQGASPLHFGNGTRLTVT.

The chain couples TRBV7-9 to TRBJ2-4, with 7 bases aligning to TRBD1. Germline V gene sequence: CDR1 SEHNR, CDR2 FQNEAQ (reference sequence). This CDR3 is built from 15 residues. Trimming at V came to 4 bases and at J to 1 base, leaving 4 bases not matched to a gene. Here the CDR3 reads CASSSGQDAKNIQYF. The CDR3 DNA reads as TGTGCCAGCAGCTCCGGACAGGACGCCAAAAACATTCAGTACTTC.

V and J are TRBV13 and TRBJ1-5, with D tentatively TRBD1 (5 bases). This CDR3 region has 13 residues. Germline CDR1 reads PRHDT; CDR2 reads FYEKMQ (reference sequence). Between the trimmed V and J ends, which lost 5 bases and 3 bases, there was a span of 8 bases. The CDR3 coding sequence is TGTGCCAGCAGCGGGGGGATCAATCAGCCCCAGCATTTT. Residues: CASSGGINQPQHF.

J is TRBJ1-5 and V is TRBV6-1, with D possibly matching TRBD1 (6 bases). V was pared by 7 bases and J by 3 bases, with 13 bases between. The CDR3 is 14 amino acids. Germline V CDR1 and CDR2: MNHNS, SASEGT. CDR3 nucleotides: TGTGCCAGCACCCCACAGGGTAACAATCAGCCCCAGCATTTT. Translating gives CASTPQGNNQPQHF.

This chain connects TRBV19 to TRBJ2-3, with D perhaps TRBD2 (5 bases). Germline V lookup: CDR1 LNHDA, CDR2 SQIVND (reference sequence). V shed 4 bases and J shed 0 bases, with 11 bases lying between them. This CDR3 region has 15 residues. Here the CDR3 reads CASSTLAPSTDTQYF. DNA for the CDR3: TGTGCCAGTAGTACTCTAGCTCCTAGCACAGATACGCAGTATTTT.

V usage is TRBV30 and J usage is TRBJ2-7; 8 bases agree with TRBD1. The CDR3 covers 14 residues. CDR1 is GTSNPN and CDR2 is SVGIG in the germline V gene (reference sequence). V lost 3 bases, J lost 5 bases, and 9 bases stayed unmatched. CDR3 region: CAWRAGTGLHEQYF. In nucleotides, the CDR3 is TGTGCCTGGAGGGCAGGGACAGGATTACACGAGCAGTACTTC.

The V gene is TRBV7-9, the J gene TRBJ2-3; possible D gene TRBD2, 7 bases. The ends were cut back, 4 bases at V and 5 bases at J, with 19 bases in the middle. Germline V gene data show CDR1 as SEHNR and CDR2 as FQNEAQ (reference sequence). The CDR3 loop spans 16 amino acids. CDR3 loop: CASSSLNGGAGDTQYF. The CDR3 DNA reads as TGTGCCAGCAGCTCCCTGAATGGGGGGGCCGGAGATACGCAGTATTTT.

J is TRBJ2-5 and V is TRBV5-1, with 7 bases lining up with TRBD2. Germline CDR1 and CDR2: SGHRS and YFSETQ. The CDR3 runs to 14 residues. Trimming took 4 bases from V and 5 from J; bases not matched to a gene: 8. CDR3 nucleotides: TGCGCCAGCAGCCGGGAGGCAGGGAAGGAGACCCAGTACTTC. Protein product: CASSREAGKETQYF.

The chain is built from TRBV7-9 and TRBJ1-2; 8 positions agree with TRBD1. The CDR3 extends over 14 amino acids. Trimming took 1 base from V and 2 from J; bases not matched to a gene: 0. Germline assignment: CDR1 SEHNR and CDR2 FQNEAQ (reference sequence). CDR3 sequence reads: CASSLGTGNYGYTF. In DNA form, the CDR3 reads TGTGCCAGCAGCTTAGGGACAGGGAACTATGGCTACACCTTC.

This clone showed up just once. The genes are TRBV7-9 and TRBJ1-1; 9 bases fit TRBD1. Germline lookup yields CDR1 SEHNR and CDR2 FQNEAQ (reference sequence). Trimming at V came to 5 bases and at J to 1 base, leaving 2 bases not matched to a gene. This CDR3 contains 14 residues. The CDR3 is CASSDRGGNTEAFF. The CDR3 nucleotides are TGTGCCAGCAGCGACAGGGGGGGGAACACTGAAGCTTTCTTT.

V usage is TRBV7-2 and J usage is TRBJ1-1, with D possibly being TRBD1 (5 bases). V was shortened by 5 bases and J by 0 bases, with 7 bases between the two germline ends. This CDR3 spans 13 amino acids. CDR1 is SGHTA, CDR2 FQGNSA, per germline. CDR3 protein: CASSRDLNTEAFF. The CDR3 nucleotides read TGTGCCAGCAGCCGGGACTTGAACACTGAAGCTTTCTTT.

The sample holds a few counts of this clone. The gene calls are TRBV30 and TRBJ1-5, with D perhaps TRBD1 (6 bases). With 2 bases removed from V and 7 bases from J, the gap between germline ends came to 15 bases. There are 14 residues in the CDR3. Looked up from germline, CDR1 is GTSNPN and CDR2 is SVGIG (reference sequence). CDR3 coding DNA: TGTGCCTGGAGTTTAACAGGGCTACGGCAGCCCCAGCATTTT. This sequence encodes CAWSLTGLRQPQHF.

The chain uses TRBV4-1 and TRBJ1-1; a possible D gene is TRBD1 (5 bases). Germline V gives CDR1 MGHRA, CDR2 YSYEKL. Trimming shortened V by 4 bases and J by 7 bases, and 10 bases separated the two germline ends. This CDR3 is built from 12 residues. The CDR3 bases are TGCGCCAGCAGCCCTGACAGACTTGAAGCTTTCTTT. The encoded protein is CASSPDRLEAFF.

The chain couples TRBV5-6 to TRBJ1-1, with D tentatively TRBD1 (6 bases). Trimming removed 1 base at V and 4 bases at J, with 11 bases between. The V gene's germline CDR1 is SGHDT and CDR2 YYEEEE. This CDR3 has 14 residues. CDR3: CASSLKGGRTEAFF. The CDR3 nucleotides read TGTGCCAGCAGCTTGAAGGGGGGGCGCACTGAAGCTTTCTTT. Together with reference TRBV5-6 and TRBJ1-1, the CDR3 gives the full variable domain: DAGVTQSPTHLIKTRGQQVTLRCSPKSGHDTVSWYQQALGQGPQFIFQYYEEEERQRGNFPDRFSGHQFPNYSSELNVNALLLGDSALYLCASSLKGGRTEAFFGQGTRLTVV.

The table lists this clone with a few counts. The chain has TRBV6-5 and TRBJ2-3, with D uncertain. The length of the CDR3 is 14 residues. V lost 5 bases to trimming and J lost 2 bases, with 11 bases between them. Germline V lookup: CDR1 MNHEY, CDR2 SVGAGI. This chain's CDR3 is CASSQGWATDTQYF. CDR3 nucleotide sequence: TGTGCCAGCAGTCAAGGATGGGCCACAGATACGCAGTATTTT.

The chain links TRBV5-4 to TRBJ2-2; 8 nucleotides align to TRBD2. J gave up 4 bases and V 4 bases, and 9 bases lay outside the gene matches. The length of the CDR3 is 16 residues. Germline-derived CDR1 and CDR2 are SGHNT and YYREEE (reference sequence). The CDR3 reads CASSIEAGVVTGELFF. For the CDR3, the DNA is TGTGCCAGCAGCATCGAAGCGGGGGTGGTCACCGGGGAGCTGTTTTTT.

V and J are TRBV28 and TRBJ1-6; no clear D. Germline lookup yields CDR1 MDHEN and CDR2 SYDVKM. The germline V and J ends were trimmed by 3 bases and 15 bases, with 15 bases remaining between them. CDR3 length equals 13 residues. The CDR3 nucleotides are TGTGCCAGCAGTTTTGAGAGGATTGGTGTCCTCCACTTT. This gives the protein CASSFERIGVLHF. The variable domain in full, with the rest retrieved from reference TRBV28 and TRBJ1-6, is DVKVTQSSRYLVKRTGEKVFLECVQDMDHENMFWYRQDPGLGLRLIYFSYDVKMKEKGDIPEGYSVSREKKERFSLILESASTNQTSMYLCASSFERIGVLHFGNGTRLTVT.

The chain combines TRBV29-1 with TRBJ2-5; no definite D call. This CDR3 comprises 12 residues. CDR1 SQVTM and CDR2 ANQGSEA come from the germline V gene. CDR3 DNA: TGCAGTCACACAGAGTACCAAGAGACCCAGTACTTC. This encodes CSHTEYQETQYF.

This clone was detected only a few times. This chain links TRBV19 with TRBJ1-5, with TRBD1 matching over 10 bases. The CDR3 totals 16 residues. The V and J ends lost 5 bases and 0 bases, in that order; junction bases with no gene match: 4. Germline V gene sequence: CDR1 LNHDA, CDR2 SQIVND (reference sequence). Here the CDR3 DNA reads TGTGCCAGTAGTTGGACAGGGGGAGATAGCAATCAGCCCCAGCATTTT. Translating gives CASSWTGGDSNQPQHF.

This clone came up a few times. The chain employs TRBV14 and TRBJ1-1, with 7 bases that match TRBD1. Germline loops: CDR1 SGHDN, CDR2 FVKESK. This CDR3 has 16 amino acids. The V gene end was trimmed by 0 bases and the J gene end by 4 bases; junction bases not matched to a gene: 8. Here the CDR3 DNA reads TGTGCCAGCAGCCAAGATCTTAGCAGGGGGGCCACTGAAGCTTTCTTT. It yields the protein CASSQDLSRGATEAFF. Filled out from reference TRBV14 and TRBJ1-1, the complete variable domain reads EAGVTQFPSHSVIEKGQTVTLRCDPISGHDNLYWYRRVMGKEIKFLLHFVKESKQDESGMPNNRFLAERTGGTYSTLKVQPAELEDSGVYFCASSQDLSRGATEAFFGQGTRLTVV.

The chain joins TRBV6-1 to TRBJ2-1; TRBD2 agrees at 10 bases. The germline V gene has CDR1 MNHNS and CDR2 SASEGT. CDR3 length: 14 residues. V shed 4 bases, J shed 6 bases, and the junction held 3 bases outside the gene matches. CDR3 DNA sequence: TGTGCCAGCAGTGCTAGCGGGGGTAGCAATGAGCAGTTCTTC. It yields the protein CASSASGGSNEQFF.

V gene TRBV9 combines with J gene TRBJ2-3, with a possible D match to TRBD2 (5 bases). This CDR3 is built from 15 residues. Trimming left V 6 bases short and J 6 bases short, with 20 bases between. The V gene's germline CDR1 is SGDLS and CDR2 YYNGEE. The CDR3, as DNA: TGTGCCAGCACCCCTGGTTCGGGAAATTCGGATACGCAGTATTTT. As protein: CASTPGSGNSDTQYF.

This clone came up once. This chain uses TRBV12-1 with TRBJ1-5; TRBD1 is the table's D call and was not checked against the DNA. TRBV12-1 is an annotated pseudogene. The CDR3 is 16 amino acids. The CDR3 reads CASSFAPRGLPAADHF. CDR3 DNA sequence: TGTGCCAGCAGCTTTGCGCCGAGGGGGTTGCCCGCCGCGGACCATTTT.